These 21 T cell receptor beta chains share one sample of origin, sequenced in a study of beta chain features in type 1 diabetes. Study conclusions and caveats: Type 1 diabetes patients had moderately but significantly shorter TCRB CDR3s in all four CD4+ subsets.

These TCRs' antigens remain unknown. The authors reverse transcribed all of the isolated RNA, so sequencing captured expressed TCRB transcripts. Profiling relied on immunoSEQ multiplex PCR, and the TCRdb table lists in-frame clones only, not all of them. Seen here are some 700,000 clones, roughly 13% observed once, and the top ten hold 0.02% to 0.025%. Sequenced input: naive CD4+ T cells from blood. All receptors come from a man aged 18 to 30 with type 1 diabetes.

This clone appeared a few times. This chain connects TRBV5-8 to TRBJ2-3; 10 bases line up with TRBD2. The CDR3 runs to 17 residues. Germline V gene lookup returns CDR1 SGHTS and CDR2 YDEGEE. Germline trimming cut 4 bases from V and 2 bases from J; bases unmatched to any gene: 10. This chain's CDR3 is CASSPPASGGITDTQYF. Written as DNA, the CDR3 is TGTGCCAGCAGCCCCCCGGCTAGCGGGGGAATCACAGATACGCAGTATTTT.

In this sample, this clone turned up a few times. The rearrangement uses TRBV14 and TRBJ1-2, with 7 bases that match TRBD1. There are 16 residues in the CDR3. V was clipped by 4 bases and J by 1 base; unmatched bases: 9. Germline-derived CDR1 and CDR2 are SGHDN and FVKESK. CDR3 protein: CASSRSPGQFNYGYTF. CDR3 sequence (DNA): TGTGCCAGCAGCCGAAGTCCGGGACAGTTTAACTATGGCTACACCTTC. Drawing the rest from reference TRBV14 and TRBJ1-2, the complete variable domain is EAGVTQFPSHSVIEKGQTVTLRCDPISGHDNLYWYRRVMGKEIKFLLHFVKESKQDESGMPNNRFLAERTGGTYSTLKVQPAELEDSGVYFCASSRSPGQFNYGYTFGSGTRLTVV.

The chain combines TRBV10-3 with TRBJ1-2, with D unresolved. Between the trimmed V and J ends, which lost 6 bases and 4 bases, there was a span of 12 bases. This CDR3 is 13 amino acids long. Per the germline V gene, CDR1 is ENHRY and CDR2 is SYGVKD. In DNA form, the CDR3 reads TGTGCCATCAGATGGGAGGCGGGCTATGGCTACACCTTC. Protein sequence: CAIRWEAGYGYTF.

This clone has only a few counts. The chain is built from TRBV18 and TRBJ1-1; D gene ambiguous. V lost 4 bases, J lost 0 bases, and 15 bases lay in between. The CDR3 has 16 amino acids. Germline V CDR1 and CDR2: KGHSH, LQKENI. The CDR3 loop is CASSLHDEGMNTEAFF. The CDR3 DNA is TGTGCCAGCTCACTCCACGACGAGGGAATGAACACTGAAGCTTTCTTT.

This rearrangement joins TRBV25-1 to TRBJ1-5, with 9 bases identical to TRBD1. The CDR3 spans 15 residues. V was clipped by 6 bases and J by 1 base; unmatched bases: 4. The germline V gene has CDR1 MGHDK and CDR2 SYGVNS. DNA for the CDR3: TGTGCCAGCAGCGAGGGACAGGGAAGCAATCAGCCCCAGCATTTT. Its protein is CASSEGQGSNQPQHF.

The gene calls are TRBV6-5 and TRBJ2-1; 11 nucleotides line up with TRBD2. V trimming: 7 bases; J trimming: 4 bases; junction bases outside the gene matches: 6. Germline lookup yields CDR1 MNHEY and CDR2 SVGAGI. The CDR3 is 15 residues long. The chain's CDR3 is CASNPGTSGYNEQFF. Here the CDR3 DNA reads TGTGCCAGCAATCCGGGGACTAGCGGATACAATGAGCAGTTCTTC.

This clone was seen a handful of times. J is TRBJ2-7 and V is TRBV7-9, with D perhaps matching TRBD1 or TRBD2 (5 bases each). Trimming took 5 bases from V and 4 from J, leaving 15 bases between them. This CDR3 has 14 amino acids. Germline CDR1 SEHNR, CDR2 FQNEAQ (reference sequence). CDR3 nucleotide sequence: TGTGCCAGCAGCCCCTTCCAGGGAGAATACGAGCAGTACTTC. Encoded protein: CASSPFQGEYEQYF.

The chain carries TRBV14 and TRBJ1-6; 7 nucleotides agree with TRBD1. Germline V gene data show CDR1 as SGHDN and CDR2 as FVKESK. The ends lost 4 bases at V and 9 bases at J; junction bases unmatched: 3. The CDR3 runs to 13 residues. The DNA of the CDR3 is TGTGCCAGCAGCCCCCAGGGGGTTTCACCCCTCCACTTT. Residues: CASSPQGVSPLHF. Full variable domain (remainder filled in from reference TRBV14 and TRBJ1-6): EAGVTQFPSHSVIEKGQTVTLRCDPISGHDNLYWYRRVMGKEIKFLLHFVKESKQDESGMPNNRFLAERTGGTYSTLKVQPAELEDSGVYFCASSPQGVSPLHFGNGTRLTVT.

This clone has just a few counts. The J gene is TRBJ2-3, the V gene TRBV4-1; D remains ambiguous. With 7 bases removed from V and 0 bases from J, the gap between germline ends came to 14 bases. Germline V gene sequence: CDR1 MGHRA, CDR2 YSYEKL. The CDR3 has 15 amino acids. The CDR3 DNA sequence: TGCGCCAGCAAGGCCACGACCCCTAGCACAGATACGCAGTATTTT. Translated, it gives CASKATTPSTDTQYF.

The J gene is TRBJ2-7, the V gene TRBV6-1, with 7 nucleotides matching TRBD1. Germline CDR1 reads MNHNS; CDR2 reads SASEGT. This CDR3 is built from 14 residues. J lost 5 bases, V lost 3 bases, and 7 bases had no gene match. The DNA of the CDR3 is TGTGCCAGCAGTGACCCGGGACAGTCCGACGAGCAGTACTTC. It specifies CASSDPGQSDEQYF.

The genes are TRBV29-1 and TRBJ2-3, with TRBD2 identical over 9 bases. CDR3 length equals 15 residues. Germline V gene sequence: CDR1 SQVTM, CDR2 ANQGSEA. J gave up 0 bases and V 4 bases, and 5 bases lay outside the gene matches. The CDR3 sequence: CSVASAGGSTDTQYF. As DNA, the CDR3 is TGCAGCGTTGCTTCCGCGGGGGGGAGCACAGATACGCAGTATTTT.

The CDR3 DNA sequence: TGTGCCAGCAGCTTAGGAGGGTCCTACGGGGAGCTGTTTTTT. This gives the protein CASSLGGSYGELFF. The gene calls are TRBV11-2 and TRBJ2-2; maybe TRBD2 (5 bases). V shed 1 base and J shed 7 bases, with 10 bases lying between them. Germline values: CDR1 SGHAT, CDR2 FQNNGV. The CDR3 spans 14 residues.

A few counts support this clone. V gene TRBV19 combines with J gene TRBJ1-1; D is unresolved. Trimming stripped 3 bases from V and 5 bases from J, with 10 bases between. This CDR3 has 13 amino acids. Germline V gene data show CDR1 as LNHDA and CDR2 as SQIVND (reference sequence). The CDR3 sequence: CASSISEATEAFF. CDR3 DNA sequence: TGTGCCAGTAGTATTTCGGAGGCGACTGAAGCTTTCTTT.

A few counts support this clone. The chain links TRBV25-1 to TRBJ1-3, with 9 bases fitting TRBD1. After removal of 4 bases from V and 8 bases from J, the junction contained 9 bases not matched to a gene. The CDR3 is 15 residues long. CDR1 and CDR2 from the germline V gene are MGHDK and SYGVNS. DNA for the CDR3: TGTGCCAGCAGTGGAACGGGACAGGGAATGTACACCATATATTTT. It is translated as CASSGTGQGMYTIYF.

The chain uses TRBV29-1 and TRBJ2-3; 8 bases fit TRBD2. Trimming took 3 bases from V and 4 from J; bases not matched to a gene: 3. The germline CDR1 and CDR2 sequences are SQVTM and ANQGSEA. The CDR3 contains 13 residues. CDR3 sequence: CSVEYGGADTQYF. In nucleotides, the CDR3 is TGCAGCGTTGAGTACGGGGGGGCAGATACGCAGTATTTT.

This clone turned up a few times. The rearrangement links TRBV2 to TRBJ2-7; 10 bases line up with TRBD1. CDR3 size: 14 residues. The V segment lost 7 bases and the J segment 5 bases; nucleotides outside the gene matches: 8. Germline V CDR1 and CDR2: SNHLY, FYNNEI. The CDR3 reads CASTPGTGEDEQYF. In DNA, the CDR3 is TGTGCCAGCACCCCCGGGACAGGGGAGGACGAGCAGTACTTC.

The sample holds a few counts of this clone. The rearrangement joins TRBV9 to TRBJ1-1, with 8 bases aligning to TRBD1. Germline-derived CDR1 and CDR2 are SGDLS and YYNGEE. V lost 4 bases, J lost 1 base, and 6 bases stayed unmatched. The CDR3 runs 15 residues. The CDR3 protein is CASSYWDRPNTEAFF. CDR3 in DNA: TGTGCCAGCAGCTACTGGGACAGGCCGAACACTGAAGCTTTCTTT.

The chain employs TRBV18 and TRBJ1-6; a possible D gene is TRBD1 (5 bases). The germline V gene has CDR1 KGHSH and CDR2 LQKENI. Trimming left V 2 bases short and J 5 bases short, with 7 bases between. The length of the CDR3 is 14 residues. CDR3 sequence: CASSPRGDNSPLHF. The CDR3 bases are TGTGCCAGCTCACCAAGGGGCGATAATTCACCCCTCCACTTT.

This clone was seen a handful of times. V usage is TRBV2 and J usage is TRBJ1-5, with D perhaps TRBD1 (6 bases). The germline CDR1 and CDR2 sequences are SNHLY and FYNNEI. V shed 6 bases and J shed 4 bases, with 13 bases lying between them. The CDR3 length is 14 residues. CDR3 nucleotide sequence: TGTGCCAGCAGCGGACAGAGCAATAATCAGCCCCAGCATTTT. Protein: CASSGQSNNQPQHF.

The CDR3 DNA is TGTGCCAGCAGACAGGGGGAGGTAACTGAAAAACTGTTTTTT. Amino acids: CASRQGEVTEKLFF. J is TRBJ1-4 and V is TRBV28, with TRBD1 identical over 8 bases. The CDR3 has 14 residues. The V segment lost 6 bases and the J segment 7 bases; nucleotides outside the gene matches: 7. Germline V gene sequence: CDR1 MDHEN, CDR2 SYDVKM.

The chain uses TRBV25-1 and TRBJ1-2; D call uncertain. The CDR3 runs to 11 residues. The ends were cut back, 8 bases at V and 6 bases at J, with 10 bases in the middle. CDR1 is MGHDK and CDR2 is SYGVNS in the germline V gene. The CDR3 region has the DNA TGTGCCAGCCGGGCGCCTGATGGCTACACCTTC. This gives the protein CASRAPDGYTF.